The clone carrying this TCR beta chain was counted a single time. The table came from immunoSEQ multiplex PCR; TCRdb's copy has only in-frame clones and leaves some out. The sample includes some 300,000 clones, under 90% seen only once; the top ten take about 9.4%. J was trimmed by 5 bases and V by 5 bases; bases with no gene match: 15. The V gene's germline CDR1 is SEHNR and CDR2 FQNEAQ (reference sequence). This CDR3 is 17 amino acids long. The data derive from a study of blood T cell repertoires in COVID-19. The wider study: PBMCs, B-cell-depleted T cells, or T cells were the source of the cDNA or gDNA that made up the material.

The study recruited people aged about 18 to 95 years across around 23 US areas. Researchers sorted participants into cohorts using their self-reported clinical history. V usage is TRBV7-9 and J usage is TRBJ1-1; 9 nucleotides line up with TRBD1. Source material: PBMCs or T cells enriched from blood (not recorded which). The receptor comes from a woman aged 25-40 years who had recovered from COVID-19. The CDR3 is CASSRRKNRGQRTEAFF. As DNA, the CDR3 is TGTGCCAGCAGCCGCCGCAAAAACAGGGGGCAGAGGACTGAAGCTTTCTTT.